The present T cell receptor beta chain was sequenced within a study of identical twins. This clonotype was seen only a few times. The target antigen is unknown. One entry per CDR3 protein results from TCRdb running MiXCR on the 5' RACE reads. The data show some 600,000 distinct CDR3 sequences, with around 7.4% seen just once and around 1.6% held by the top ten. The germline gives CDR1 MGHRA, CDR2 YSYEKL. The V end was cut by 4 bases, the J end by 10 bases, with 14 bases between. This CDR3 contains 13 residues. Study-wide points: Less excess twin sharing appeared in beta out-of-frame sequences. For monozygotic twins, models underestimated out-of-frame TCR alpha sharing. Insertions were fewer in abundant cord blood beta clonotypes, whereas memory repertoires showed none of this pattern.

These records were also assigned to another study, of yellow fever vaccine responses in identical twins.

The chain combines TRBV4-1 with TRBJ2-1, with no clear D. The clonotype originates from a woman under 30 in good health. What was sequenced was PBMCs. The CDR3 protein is CASSLRGLDEQFF. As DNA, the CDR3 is TGCGCCAGCAGCCTCCGTGGGTTAGACGAGCAGTTCTTC.